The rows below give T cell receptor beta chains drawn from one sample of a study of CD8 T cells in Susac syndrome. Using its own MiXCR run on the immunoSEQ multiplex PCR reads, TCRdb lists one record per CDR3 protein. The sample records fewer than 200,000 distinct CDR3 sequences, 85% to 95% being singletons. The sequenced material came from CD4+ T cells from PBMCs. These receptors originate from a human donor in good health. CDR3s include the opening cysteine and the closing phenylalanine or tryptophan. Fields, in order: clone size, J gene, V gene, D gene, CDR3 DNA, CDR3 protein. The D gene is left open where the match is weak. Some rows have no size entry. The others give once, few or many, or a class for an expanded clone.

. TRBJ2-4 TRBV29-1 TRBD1 TGCAGCGTACGGACAGGGTTAGCCAAAAACATTCAGTACTTC CSVRTGLAKNIQYF
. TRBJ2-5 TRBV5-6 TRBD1 TGTGCCAGCGCAGACAGGGGTGAGACCCAGTACTTC CASADRGETQYF
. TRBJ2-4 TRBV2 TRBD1 TGTGCCAGCATGAAGGACAGGGAAGTTCAGTACTTC CASMKDREVQYF
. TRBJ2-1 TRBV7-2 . TGTGCCAGCTCGACTCCGGCGTCCCCTGCGCAGTTCTTC CASSTPASPAQFF
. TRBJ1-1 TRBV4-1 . TGCGCCAGCAGCCCCGACGGGTTGAGGAACACTGAAGCTTTCTTT CASSPDGLRNTEAFF
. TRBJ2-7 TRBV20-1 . TGCAGTGCTAGTCCCGAGAACGAGCAGTACTTC CSASPENEQYF
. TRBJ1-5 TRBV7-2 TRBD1 TGTGCCAGCAGCTTAGGGGACAGGGGTATTCAGCCCCAGCATTTT CASSLGDRGIQPQHF
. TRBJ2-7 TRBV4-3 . TGCGCCAGCAGCCAAGAGGTCAGCTACGAGCAGTACTTC CASSQEVSYEQYF
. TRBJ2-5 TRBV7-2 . TGTGCCAGCAGCCCTGGCCATTGGGAGACCCAGTACTTC CASSPGHWETQYF
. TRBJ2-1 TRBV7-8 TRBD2 TGTGCCAGCAGCACGGACCTAGCGGGAGTTTGGGCTGAGCAGTTCTTC CASSTDLAGVWAEQFF
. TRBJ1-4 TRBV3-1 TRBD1 TGTGCCAGCAGCCCAAGGGGACAGGGCGGAGGAAAACTGTTTTTT CASSPRGQGGGKLFF
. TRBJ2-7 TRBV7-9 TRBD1 TGTGCCAGCAGCTTCGCGGACAGGGGGCACGAGCAGTACTTC CASSFADRGHEQYF
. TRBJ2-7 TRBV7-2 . TGTGCCAGCAGCTTGGCACTCCCCCCCTCCGAGCAGTACTTC CASSLALPPSEQYF
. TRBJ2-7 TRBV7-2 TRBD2 TGTGCCAGCAGCTTAGAACGCGGGAGTGGGCAGTACTTC CASSLERGSGQYF
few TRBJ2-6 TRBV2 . TGTGCCAGCAGCGGGACGGCAGGGGCCAACGTCCTGACTTTC CASSGTAGANVLTF
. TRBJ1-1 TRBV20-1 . TGCAGTGGGTGGGCCGTTCCGCCTAGGGCTTTCTTT CSGWAVPPRAFF
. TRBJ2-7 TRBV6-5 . TGTGCCAGCAGTAAAGACCTCGAGCAGTACTTC CASSKDLEQYF